The 2 T cell receptor beta chains below come from one sample, sequenced in a study of T cells in Graves' hyperthyroidism and ophthalmopathy. TCR beta CDR3 region amplification was performed from RNA transcripts. The HTBI primer set was used in a first-round RT-PCR of the TCR CDR3. MiXCR, applied by TCRdb to the multiplex PCR reads, yields one record per CDR3 protein. The sample consists of about 500,000 distinct CDR3 sequences, around 16% of them appearing once. The material sequenced was blood. The receptor set was obtained from a woman in her thirties with Graves' ophthalmopathy.

The V and J genes are TRBV10-3 and TRBJ1-1; no clear D. V was trimmed by 8 bases and J by 1 base, leaving 14 bases between them. This CDR3 comprises 14 residues. The germline V gene encodes CDR1 ENHRY and CDR2 SYGVKD. CDR3 residues: CAIGEGRQNTEAFF. DNA for the CDR3: TGTGCCATCGGAGAGGGCAGACAGAACACTGAAGCTTTCTTT.

The chain carries TRBV6-1 and TRBJ2-7; D gene unclear. V was cut by 5 bases and J by 3 bases, with 5 bases left in between. Germline lookup yields CDR1 MNHNS and CDR2 SASEGT. The CDR3 contains 11 residues. CDR3 in DNA: TGTGCCAGCAGTAAATACTACGAGCAGTACTTC. Protein sequence: CASSKYYEQYF.